The 8 T cell receptor beta chains given below trace back to one sample, sequenced in a study of shared clonotypes between healthy human individuals. As defined, naive CD8 cells were CD45RO-negative and positively selected for CCR7, with terminally differentiated effector memory CD45RA+ cells excluded. Here immunoSEQ multiplex PCR was the method, and the copy in TCRdb shows in-frame clones only, minus some. This table holds millions of clones, around 93% found once. The material sequenced was naive CD8+ T cells from PBMCs. The receptors derive from a man in his late teens or twenties in good health. Some clones in this sample may be carry-over from other donors' samples.

The chain has TRBV19 and TRBJ1-2, with TRBD1 identical over 8 bases. With 0 bases clipped from V and 5 bases from J, the junction kept 2 bases outside the gene matches. The CDR3 is made up of 14 amino acids. CDR1 is LNHDA, CDR2 SQIVND, per germline (reference sequence). In nucleotides, the CDR3 is TGTGCCAGTAGTATAGACAGGGGGCCGTATGGCTACACCTTC. Protein sequence: CASSIDRGPYGYTF.

The genes are TRBV9 and TRBJ1-2; tentative D call: TRBD1 (5 bases). The CDR3 covers 14 residues. Per germline, CDR1 SGDLS and CDR2 YYNGEE. V was pared by 3 bases and J by 3 bases, with 12 bases between. In nucleotides, the CDR3 is TGTGCCAGCAGCGCAGGGACGGTCTACTATGGCTACACCTTC. Its translation is CASSAGTVYYGYTF.

This chain connects TRBV11-3 to TRBJ2-3; the match to TRBD2 covers 11 bases. The V gene's germline CDR1 is SGHNT and CDR2 YENEEA. Germline trimming cut 5 bases from V and 3 bases from J; bases unmatched to any gene: 4. The CDR3 loop spans 15 amino acids. CDR3 sequence reads: CASSPTSGSTDTQYF. As DNA, the CDR3 is TGTGCCAGCAGCCCTACTAGCGGGAGTACAGATACGCAGTATTTT.

The chain is built from TRBV7-6 and TRBJ2-7, with 9 nucleotides matching TRBD2. This CDR3 contains 15 residues. V dropped 5 bases and J dropped 1; count of bases not matched to a gene: 6. Looked up from germline, CDR1 is SGHVS and CDR2 is FNYEAQ. The CDR3 sequence: CASSPRTSASYEQYF. CDR3 DNA sequence: TGTGCCAGCAGCCCCCGGACTAGCGCTTCCTACGAGCAGTACTTC.

The V call is TRBV11-3, the J call TRBJ2-3; no definite D call. The CDR3 runs to 13 residues. The V gene lost 4 bases and the J gene lost 1 base, with 6 bases spanning the gap. Germline V lookup: CDR1 SGHNT, CDR2 YENEEA. CDR3 nucleotide sequence: TGTGCCAGCAGCTCAGAAGGCACAGATACGCAGTATTTT. This gives the protein CASSSEGTDTQYF.

For the CDR3, the DNA is TGTGCCAGCAGTTTAATTGGCAGCAATAACTATGGCTACACCTTC. This gives the protein CASSLIGSNNYGYTF. The chain combines TRBV27 with TRBJ1-2; unclear D gene. Trimming removed 2 bases from V and 1 base from J, with 11 bases in between. CDR1 MNHEY and CDR2 SMNVEV come from the germline V gene (reference sequence). The length of the CDR3 is 15 residues.

CDR3 sequence: CASSLADRVYNEQFF. DNA for the CDR3: TGTGCCAGCAGCTTAGCGGACAGGGTCTACAATGAGCAGTTCTTC. The chain carries TRBV7-9 and TRBJ2-1, with 8 bases matching TRBD1. This CDR3 region has 15 residues. V dropped 0 bases and J dropped 3; count of bases not matched to a gene: 1. Germline loops: CDR1 SEHNR, CDR2 FQNEAQ (reference sequence).

The chain joins TRBV9 to TRBJ2-2; TRBD2 aligns across 12 bases. The CDR3 runs 19 residues. The V segment lost 0 bases and the J segment 7 bases; nucleotides outside the gene matches: 13. Per germline, CDR1 SGDLS and CDR2 YYNGEE. The CDR3 here is CASSVAPGASGRANGELFF. The CDR3 DNA is TGTGCCAGCAGCGTAGCCCCCGGGGCTAGCGGGAGGGCCAACGGGGAGCTGTTTTTT.